These 22 T cell receptor beta chains were sequenced from one sample in a study of T cells after yellow fever vaccination (dated by TCRdb to about 2019). Library creation used 5' RACE. The sequencer listed for this sample is Illumina NovaSeq 6000. TCRdb took the public reads, trimmed them with fastp at Q25, ran MiXCR for clone calling and kept in-frame beta chains. Each CDR3 protein appears once, grouped with its most common genes and DNA. Across this sample there are 250,000 to 300,000 distinct CDR3 sequences, with about 5.2% seen only once. The top ten clones comprise roughly 3.5% of the sample. The label giving this sample's treatment or condition can be read as: live attenuated yellow fever vaccine strain. The sequencing used CD4+ T cells sorted from PBMCs, collected on the day of the yellow fever booster vaccination. The origin of the receptors is a man aged 18 to 30 who received the YFV17D yellow fever vaccine.

With regard to this clonotype: Germline and junction disagree at one end, which may indicate a read error. The CDR3 bases are TGTGCTAGCAGCTTGACTAGCGGGGTATACAATGAGCAGTTCTTC. Translated, it gives CASSLTSGVYNEQFF. This chain links TRBV7-7 with TRBJ2-1; 11 bases map to TRBD2. The CDR3 totals 15 residues. CDR1 and CDR2 (germline): SSHAT, FNYEAQ (reference sequence).

The V gene is TRBV7-2, the J gene TRBJ2-5; no definite D call. Germline CDR1 SGHTA, CDR2 FQGNSA. The ends were cut back, 5 bases at V and 5 bases at J, with 9 bases in the middle. CDR3 length: 12 amino acids. CDR3 coding DNA: TGTGCCAGCAGCAACAGCGTGGAGACCCAGTACTTC. As protein: CASSNSVETQYF.

The sample holds many counts of this clonotype. The CDR3 here is CASSIGGGGANYGYTF. The CDR3, as DNA: TGTGCCAGCAGTATCGGGGGCGGAGGGGCTAACTATGGCTACACCTTC. V is TRBV7-3 and J is TRBJ1-2, with D maybe TRBD1 (6 bases). The CDR3 runs 16 residues. V was cut by 6 bases and J by 0 bases, with 17 bases left in between. CDR1 and CDR2 (germline): SGHTA, FQGTGA.

The chain is built from TRBV9 and TRBJ2-5; possibly TRBD2 for D (6 bases). The CDR3 length is 15 residues. The V end lost 3 bases, the J end lost 3 bases, and 15 bases lay between the germline ends. CDR1 and CDR2 (germline): SGDLS, YYNGEE. The DNA for the CDR3 is TGTGCCAGCAGCGGCTTTGGGACGGGGGAAGAGACCCAGTACTTC. Translated, it gives CASSGFGTGEETQYF. The whole variable domain, filled in from reference TRBV9 and TRBJ2-5, reads DSGVTQTPKHLITATGQRVTLRCSPRSGDLSVYWYQQSLDQGLQFLIQYYNGEERAKGNILERFSAQQFPDLHSELNLSSLELGDSALYFCASSGFGTGEETQYFGPGTRLLVL.

This clonotype was recorded many times. The rearrangement joins TRBV18 to TRBJ2-1; D possibly matches TRBD1 or TRBD2 (5 bases each). The V and J ends lost 5 bases and 7 bases respectively, with 15 bases between them. This CDR3 comprises 14 residues. The germline CDR1 and CDR2 sequences are KGHSH and LQKENI. CDR3 protein: CASSVDTGGNEQFF. Here the CDR3 DNA reads TGTGCCAGCTCAGTAGACACTGGGGGTAATGAGCAGTTCTTC.

This clonotype has ten or more counts. V and J are TRBV29-1 and TRBJ1-1, with a tentative D call TRBD1 (5 bases). The CDR3 is 13 amino acids. The germline CDR1 and CDR2 sequences are SQVTM and ANQGSEA. Trimming took off 6 bases at V and 5 bases at J, with 16 bases between the two ends. CDR3 nucleotides: TGCAGCGTAGCTACCCGGGGGGGAACTGAAGCTTTCTTT. Translation: CSVATRGGTEAFF.

This CDR3 is CASSFKGANTGELFF. CDR3 nucleotide sequence: TGTGCCAGCAGCTTCAAGGGCGCTAACACCGGGGAGCTGTTTTTT. The rearrangement links TRBV7-9 to TRBJ2-2; D call uncertain. CDR1 and CDR2 from the germline V gene are SEHNR and FQNEAQ (reference sequence). The CDR3 is 15 amino acids. Trimming removed 3 bases from V and 2 bases from J, with 10 bases in between.

The chain joins TRBV3-1 to TRBJ2-5; 7 bases agree with TRBD1. The V gene's germline CDR1 is LGHDT and CDR2 YNNKEL (reference sequence). This CDR3 has 15 residues. Trimming took 0 bases from V and 5 from J; bases not matched to a gene: 6. The CDR3 DNA sequence: TGTGCCAGCAGCCAAGATAGACAGGGCGGGGAGACCCAGTACTTC. Protein: CASSQDRQGGETQYF.

This clonotype has just a few counts. The chain combines TRBV20-1 with TRBJ1-2, with 8 positions matching TRBD1. J lost 3 bases, V lost 0 bases, and 3 bases had no gene match. Per germline, CDR1 DFQATT and CDR2 SNEGSKA (reference sequence). This CDR3 spans 14 amino acids. Written as DNA, the CDR3 is TGCAGTGCTAGAGACGAGACAGGGGACTATGGCTACACCTTC. Encoded protein: CSARDETGDYGYTF.

This clonotype was observed a handful of times. The chain uses TRBV6-6 and TRBJ1-1, with 11 bases that match TRBD1. V was clipped by 7 bases and J by 4 bases; unmatched bases: 5. Germline V CDR1 and CDR2: MNHNY, SVGAGI (reference sequence). The CDR3 totals 14 residues. The CDR3 DNA reads TGTGCCAGCACCGACGGACAGGGGGCCACTGAAGCTTTCTTT. It is translated as CASTDGQGATEAFF.

The chain couples TRBV5-4 to TRBJ2-3; 8 bases line up with TRBD1. The V and J ends lost 4 bases and 5 bases, in that order; junction bases with no gene match: 3. This CDR3 comprises 13 residues. CDR1 SGHNT and CDR2 YYREEE come from the germline V gene (reference sequence). CDR3: CASSIDRGDTQYF. In DNA, the CDR3 is TGTGCCAGCAGCATTGACAGGGGAGATACGCAGTATTTT.

This clonotype occurred a few times. The V gene is TRBV28, the J gene TRBJ2-7, with 11 positions matching TRBD1. From germline, CDR1 is MDHEN and CDR2 SYDVKM. This CDR3 region has 14 residues. Trimming at V came to 4 bases and at J to 5 bases, leaving 4 bases not matched to a gene. The CDR3 reads CASSWGQGDHEQYF. CDR3 sequence (DNA): TGTGCCAGCAGTTGGGGACAGGGGGACCACGAGCAGTACTTC.

Many counts were recorded for this clonotype. The rearrangement links TRBV20-1 to TRBJ1-2; 8 bases agree with TRBD1. With V trimmed by 5 bases and J by 7 bases, 9 bases remained unmatched. The CDR3 sequence is 13 residues long. Germline CDR1 and CDR2: DFQATT and SNEGSKA (reference sequence). CDR3 sequence reads: CSAGPTGGGGYTF. For the CDR3, the DNA is TGCAGTGCTGGACCCACAGGGGGAGGTGGCTACACCTTC.

This chain connects TRBV5-4 to TRBJ1-3; D is possibly TRBD1 (6 bases). CDR1 SGHNT and CDR2 YYREEE come from the germline V gene (reference sequence). This CDR3 comprises 15 residues. Between the trimmed V and J ends, which lost 5 bases and 2 bases, there was a span of 14 bases. In DNA form, the CDR3 reads TGTGCCAGCAGTTCCCCAGGGGCTACTGGAAACACCATATATTTT. This gives the protein CASSSPGATGNTIYF.

Points on this clonotype: One end of the junction is discordant with germline, which a read error may explain. The V gene is TRBV12-3 or TRBV12-4, the J gene TRBJ1-1; a possible D gene is TRBD1 (5 bases). The CDR3 spans 12 residues. CDR3 sequence: CASSFAGTEDFF. DNA for the CDR3: TGTGCCAGCAGTTTCGCGGGGACTGAAGATTTCTTT.

This clonotype came up a few times. The J gene is TRBJ2-7, the V gene TRBV7-3; no clear D. There are 14 residues in the CDR3. V lost 3 bases, J lost 1 base, and 10 bases lay in between. Per germline, CDR1 SGHTA and CDR2 FQGTGA. CDR3 DNA sequence: TGTGCCAGCAGCTTGGGTCCCATTTCCTACGAGCAGTACTTC. Translated, it gives CASSLGPISYEQYF.

There are a few counts of this clonotype. The chain carries TRBV10-3 and TRBJ1-1; TRBD1 is a possible D gene (5 bases). Germline loops: CDR1 ENHRY, CDR2 SYGVKD. CDR3 size: 13 residues. V was trimmed by 8 bases and J by 3 bases, leaving 13 bases between them. For the CDR3, the DNA is TGTGCCATCGGGGGGATCAGGGACACTGAAGCTTTCTTT. It codes for CAIGGIRDTEAFF.

V and J are TRBV20-1 and TRBJ1-4; 7 bases are shared with TRBD1. The CDR3 is 17 residues long. CDR1 and CDR2 from the germline V gene are DFQATT and SNEGSKA (reference sequence). V lost 3 bases to trimming and J lost 7 bases; unmatched junction nucleotides: 17. The DNA of the CDR3 is TGCAGTGCTAGGGAAGACAGGGTCATCGCGATAGGTGAAAAACTGTTTTTT. Translation: CSAREDRVIAIGEKLFF.

The rearrangement uses TRBV6-2 or TRBV6-3 and TRBJ2-7, with unresolved D. Germline assignment: CDR1 MNHEY and CDR2 SVGEGT. The CDR3 sequence is 11 residues long. Between the trimmed V and J ends, which lost 5 bases and 4 bases, there was a span of 6 bases. CDR3 loop: CASSDWYEQYV. The CDR3, as DNA: TGTGCCAGCAGTGACTGGTACGAGCAGTACGTC.

This clonotype was detected a few times. This chain links TRBV27 with TRBJ2-7, with no clear D. CDR1 MNHEY and CDR2 SMNVEV come from the germline V gene (reference sequence). The CDR3 has 15 amino acids. The ends were cut back, 4 bases at V and 0 bases at J, with 13 bases in the middle. The CDR3: CASSSHLRSSYEQYV. CDR3 in DNA: TGTGCCAGCAGTTCCCATCTCAGGTCCTCCTACGAGCAGTACGTC.

The rearrangement joins TRBV5-1 to TRBJ1-5; D not certain. The CDR3 sequence is 14 residues long. Germline V gene sequence: CDR1 SGHRS, CDR2 YFSETQ. Trimming removed 1 base from V and 3 bases from J, with 8 bases in between. The CDR3 is CASSLYGDNQPQHF. The CDR3 coding sequence is TGCGCCAGCAGCTTGTACGGTGACAATCAGCCCCAGCATTTT.

This clonotype occurred many times. The V gene is TRBV28, the J gene TRBJ2-5; tentatively, D is TRBD1 or TRBD2 (5 bases each). The length of the CDR3 is 15 residues. V was clipped by 4 bases and J by 5 bases, with 17 bases between them. Germline CDR1 is MDHEN and CDR2 is SYDVKM. The CDR3 spells CASSSRAAPGETQYF. The CDR3 nucleotides read TGTGCCAGCAGTTCCAGGGCCGCACCGGGGGAGACCCAGTACTTC.